This entry describes one T cell receptor (beta chain). Its antigen is still unknown. J lost 4 bases, V lost 3 bases, and 4 bases had no gene match. Germline V lookup: CDR1 SQVTM, CDR2 ANQGSEA. This CDR3 spans 14 amino acids. The study's findings and limits: Whole repertoires were not studied in the larger cohort, only one V-J beta rearrangement. Tumor memory CD4+ T cell TCR gene usage was found to cluster with blood and lymph node memory CD4+ cells and with lymph node naive CD4+ cells. Tumor Treg TCRs overlapped most with tumor naive CD4+ cells.

Semi-nested PCR with Nested Universal Primer A followed constant-region reverse priming of full-length variable regions. In TCRdb, the 5' RACE reads were re-called with MiXCR into one record per CDR3 protein. This sample has tens of thousands of distinct CDR3 sequences, with approximately 27% found just once. Cells sorted as Tregs were CD4+, CD25+ and CD127-/low. The chain links TRBV29-1 to TRBJ2-1; TRBD2 aligns across 9 bases. The sample was tumor-infiltrating Tregs sorted from the breast tumor. This clonotype was obtained from a female donor with breast cancer. The CDR3 reads CSVDPSGVYNEQFF. The CDR3 DNA reads TGCAGCGTTGATCCTAGCGGGGTTTACAATGAGCAGTTCTTC.